The sequence of this TCR beta chain was determined in a study of cytomegalovirus exposure and HLA in healthy donors. General study findings and limits: Rarity held for most TCR sequences, but there were some public TCRs that occurred in many donors. Confirmation was obtained in vitro that a few CMV-associated chains are specific for CMV antigens. According to a subsequent analysis, TCR clusters from the first cohort were inclined to appear together in the 130 or so validation repertoires.

In the case of this clone: The antigen remains undetermined.

The protocol was immunoSEQ multiplex PCR, while the TCRdb copy is restricted to in-frame clones and leaves out a portion. This sample has about 170,000 clones, with roughly 91% found just once. The CDR3 has 14 residues. The trim removed 4 bases at V and 2 bases at J, leaving 4 bases unmatched. Germline-derived CDR1 and CDR2 are MDHEN and SYDVKM. This clonotype originated in a young man in good health and CMV-seropositive. The sequencing input was PBMCs. This chain connects TRBV28 to TRBJ1-2; TRBD1 aligns across 7 bases. DNA of the CDR3: TGTGCCAGCAGTTACAGGGGACCCAACTATGGCTACACCTTC. Its protein is CASSYRGPNYGYTF.